These T cell receptor beta chains were read from a single sample in a study of regulatory T cells in long-lasting Graves disease. TCRdb ran MiXCR on the multiplex PCR reads and lists one entry per CDR3 protein. In the table there are 300,000 to 350,000 distinct CDR3 sequences, roughly a fifth of which are singletons. The material was peripheral blood mononuclear cells (PBMCs), obtained when the disease was refractory, from a patient treated with antithyroid drugs. These receptors all stem from a female donor with Graves disease. Both conserved end residues are part of each CDR3. Each record gives: D gene, clone size, J gene, V gene, CDR3 protein, CDR3 DNA. A D gene is named only where the DNA matches it firmly. Part of the rows lack a size; the others show once, few, many or a class for expanded clones.

>NA|few|TRBJ2-6|TRBV27
CASSSPGRKGTGANVLTF
TGTGCCAGCAGTTCCCCAGGCCGGAAGGGGACCGGGGCCAACGTCCTGACTTTC
>TRBD2|NA|TRBJ2-5|TRBV5-6
CASSLTPTGLVETQYF
TGTGCCAGCAGCTTGACTCCTACGGGACTAGTAGAGACCCAGTACTTC
>NA|NA|TRBJ1-1|TRBV7-3
CASSLGPPTSNTEAFF
TGTGCCAGCAGCTTAGGGCCACCGACAAGTAACACTGAAGCTTTCTTT
>TRBD1|NA|TRBJ1-3|TRBV11-2
CASSLGQGVTTGNTIYF
TGTGCCAGCAGCCTGGGACAGGGGGTGACTACTGGAAACACCATATATTTT
>TRBD2|many|TRBJ2-7|TRBV12-3/TRBV12-4
CASSFGGGYEQYF
TGTGCCAGCAGTTTCGGGGGGGGCTACGAGCAGTACTTC
>NA|many|TRBJ2-7|TRBV6-1
CASRDSAYEQYF
TGTGCCAGCAGAGATAGCGCATACGAGCAGTACTTC
>NA|once|TRBJ1-2|TRBV2
CASSETRSYGYTF
TGTGCCAGCAGTGAGACCCGGAGCTATGGCTACACCTTC
>NA|few|TRBJ2-7|TRBV7-9
CASSTRQTYEQYF
TGTGCCAGCAGCACCAGGCAAACCTACGAGCAGTACTTC
>TRBD2|many|TRBJ2-5|TRBV5-5
CASSFASGETQYF
TGTGCCAGCAGCTTCGCTAGCGGAGAGACCCAGTACTTC
>TRBD2|NA|TRBJ2-3|TRBV20-1
CSARAAPVGLAGRPDTQYF
TGCAGTGCTAGAGCTGCCCCGGTAGGGCTAGCGGGGAGACCAGATACGCAGTATTTT